This T cell receptor beta chain was identified during a study of shared clonotypes between healthy human individuals. Study background: Donors had three CD4 naive, three CD4 memory, two CD8 naive and one CD8 memory plate apiece. The study, taken as a whole, reports: The represented genetic and exposure-history diversity was limited by the small number of donors.

Terminally differentiated effector memory CD45RA+ cells were excluded from the naive CD8 cells, which were CD45RO-negative and positively selected for CCR7. There were only Caucasian adults among the donors, and all lived in Nashville, Tennessee. The V end was cut by 6 bases, the J end by 3 bases, with 27 bases between. The CDR3 runs to 18 residues. CDR1 is LNHDA and CDR2 is SQIVND in the germline V gene (reference sequence). Note on this clone: Its antigen is undetermined.

Execution of the assay was at deep level. Repertoires were generated with immunoSEQ multiplex PCR, while TCRdb's copy carries only in-frame clones and drops some. The sample records 2 million to 2.5 million clones, around 96% being singletons. The TCR was taken from a young man in good health. The sample taken for sequencing was naive CD8+ T cells sorted from blood. The chain joins TRBV19 to TRBJ2-7; D is possibly TRBD2 (6 bases). CDR3 in DNA: TGTGCCAGTAGGCCCTCTATTCTTGGTGGCGGGGATATCTACGAGCAGTACTTC. Translation: CASRPSILGGGDIYEQYF. The whole variable domain, filled in from reference TRBV19 and TRBJ2-7, reads DGGITQSPKYLFRKEGQNVTLSCEQNLNHDAMYWYRQDPGQGLRLIYYSQIVNDFQKGDIAEGYSVSREKKESFPLTVTSAQKNPTAFYLCASRPSILGGGDIYEQYFGPGTRLTVT.